This section outlines one T cell receptor (beta chain) sequence together with its context. The entry originates in a study of technical replicates of blood from several donors. The protocol was immunoSEQ multiplex PCR, while the TCRdb copy is restricted to in-frame clones and leaves out a portion. The sample includes roughly 82,000 clones, 80% to 95% of them seen just once. This CDR3 comprises 16 residues. The V end was cut by 3 bases, the J end by 4 bases, with 16 bases between. The sequencing input was T cells isolated from PBMCs. This TCR was sampled from a human donor in good health. This rearrangement joins TRBV23-1 to TRBJ1-5; a possible D gene is TRBD1 (5 bases). TRBV23-1 carries the ORF label, with uncertain function. Here the CDR3 reads CASSQVMVDRNQPQHF. Here the CDR3 DNA reads TGCGCCAGCAGTCAGGTAATGGTAGACAGAAATCAGCCCCAGCATTTT.